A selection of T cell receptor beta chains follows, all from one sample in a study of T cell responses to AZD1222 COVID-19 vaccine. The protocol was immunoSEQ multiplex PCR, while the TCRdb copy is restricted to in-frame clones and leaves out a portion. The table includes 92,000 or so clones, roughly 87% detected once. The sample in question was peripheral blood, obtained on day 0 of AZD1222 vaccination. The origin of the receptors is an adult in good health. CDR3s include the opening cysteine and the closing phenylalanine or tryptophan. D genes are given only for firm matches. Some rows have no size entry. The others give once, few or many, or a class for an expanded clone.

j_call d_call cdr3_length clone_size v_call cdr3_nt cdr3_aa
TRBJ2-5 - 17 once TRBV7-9 TGTGCCAGCAGCCCCCTCCCGACGGGGGTACTCCAAGAGACCCAGTACTTC CASSPLPTGVLQETQYF
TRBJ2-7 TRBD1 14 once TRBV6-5 TGTGCCAGCAGTCCCGGGGACAGTCCCTACGAGCAGTACTTC CASSPGDSPYEQYF
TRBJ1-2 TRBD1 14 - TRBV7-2 TGTGCCAGCAGCTCATTGGGACAGGGGTCTGGCTACACCTTC CASSSLGQGSGYTF
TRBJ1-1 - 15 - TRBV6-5 TGTGCCAGCACCCGTCTCCTGACAGTGAACACTGAAGCTTTCTTT CASTRLLTVNTEAFF
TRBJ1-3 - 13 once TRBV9 TGTGCCAGCAGCCCTCACTCTGGAAACACCATATATTTT CASSPHSGNTIYF
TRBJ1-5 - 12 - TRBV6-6 TGTGCCAGCAGTCGGGGGGGCCAACCCCAGCATTTT CASSRGGQPQHF
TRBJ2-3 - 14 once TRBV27 TGTGCCAGCAGTTTCGAGTACCCCACAGATACGCAGTATTTT CASSFEYPTDTQYF
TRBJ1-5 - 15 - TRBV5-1 TGCGCCAGCAGCCCGGCGGGGAATAGCAATCAGCCCCAGCATTTT CASSPAGNSNQPQHF
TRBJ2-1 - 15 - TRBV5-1 TGCGCCAGCAGCTTGTCTTCGGGGACTTACAATGAGCAGTTCTTC CASSLSSGTYNEQFF
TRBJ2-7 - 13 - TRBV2 TGTGCCAGCTCTCCGGGACATAGATACGAGCAGTACTTC CASSPGHRYEQYF
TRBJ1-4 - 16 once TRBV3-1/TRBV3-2 TGTGCCAGCAGCCAAGCCGGACCTGCGGGAGATGAAAAACTGTTTTTT CASSQAGPAGDEKLFF
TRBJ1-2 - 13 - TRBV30 TGTGCCTGGACCCCAGGAGAGGGCTATGGCTACACCTTC CAWTPGEGYGYTF
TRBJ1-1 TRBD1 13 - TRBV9 TGTGCCAGCAGCGTAGGGACAGGGACCGAAGCTTTCTTT CASSVGTGTEAFF
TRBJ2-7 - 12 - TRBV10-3 TGTGCCAACGGAGAGGGACCCTACGAGCAGTACTTC CANGEGPYEQYF
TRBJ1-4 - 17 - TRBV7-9 TGTGCCAGCAGCCATTTTTATGGGGATAAGTCGGGCGAAAAACTGTTTTTT CASSHFYGDKSGEKLFF